One and the same sample provided the 12 T cell receptor beta chains below, sequenced in a study of blood T cell repertoires in COVID-19. Method: immunoSEQ multiplex PCR; TCRdb's copy keeps in-frame clones and lacks some. The sample gives more than 80,000 clones, around nine tenths of which show up once; approximately 10% is in the top ten. The sequenced sample was peripheral blood. The source of these receptors is a man older than 75 with acute or convalescent COVID-19.

The V call is TRBV5-1, the J call TRBJ1-1, with 8 positions matching TRBD1. The CDR3 contains 14 residues. CDR1 SGHRS and CDR2 YFSETQ come from the germline V gene. The V and J ends lost 4 bases and 4 bases, in that order; junction bases with no gene match: 6. Here the CDR3 reads CASSQDRVVTEAFF. In DNA form, the CDR3 reads TGCGCCAGCAGCCAGGACAGGGTGGTCACTGAAGCTTTCTTT. The whole variable domain, remainder taken from reference TRBV5-1 and TRBJ1-1, is KAGVTQTPRYLIKTRGQQVTLSCSPISGHRSVSWYQQTPGQGLQFLFEYFSETQRNKGNFPGRFSGRQFSNSRSEMNVSTLELGDSALYLCASSQDRVVTEAFFGQGTRLTVV.

The rearrangement uses TRBV5-1 and TRBJ2-7, with 8 bases matching TRBD2. With V trimmed by 4 bases and J by 2 bases, 8 bases remained unmatched. This CDR3 comprises 15 residues. Germline CDR1 SGHRS, CDR2 YFSETQ. The CDR3 nucleotides read TGCGCCAGCAGCCCAGGGAGCGGGGGTACCTACGAGCAGTACTTC. Protein product: CASSPGSGGTYEQYF.

This clone came up once. The chain has TRBV6-5 and TRBJ1-2; no definite D call. Trimming pared 6 bases from V and 8 bases from J, leaving 16 bases between. The CDR3 covers 13 residues. In germline, CDR1 is MNHEY, CDR2 SVGAGI. In DNA form, the CDR3 reads TGTGCCAGCAGGCCGGAGGCGGAGCCCGGCTACACCTTC. This translates into CASRPEAEPGYTF.

The table lists this clone with a count of one. The CDR3 is CASSLRDKNTEAFF. The CDR3 bases are TGTGCCAGTAGTCTCCGGGACAAGAACACTGAAGCTTTCTTT. V and J are TRBV19 and TRBJ1-1; D is perhaps TRBD1 (6 bases). Germline CDR1 reads LNHDA; CDR2 reads SQIVND (reference sequence). This CDR3 has 14 residues. V was shortened by 5 bases and J by 1 base, with 11 bases between the two germline ends.

In its sample, this clone was seen a few times. This chain links TRBV7-9 with TRBJ1-3; unclear D gene. This CDR3 is 12 amino acids long. V was shortened by 5 bases and J by 7 bases, with 9 bases between the two germline ends. Looked up from germline, CDR1 is SEHNR and CDR2 is FQNEAQ (reference sequence). The CDR3 DNA reads as TGTGCCAGCAGCACACCCGGGAACACCATATATTTT. Translated, it gives CASSTPGNTIYF.

The chain employs TRBV21-1 and TRBJ1-2; the table's D call, TRBD1, has no DNA check behind it. TRBV21-1 is a listed pseudogene. CDR3 length: 15 amino acids. The CDR3 nucleotides are TGTGCCAGCAGCAAGGACCTCAGGACAGGCTGCGGCTACACCTTC. Its translation: CASSKDLRTGCGYTF.

This clone was found once. The V gene is TRBV2, the J gene TRBJ2-5; D call uncertain. TRBJ2-7 explains the end of the DNA better; the J call may be wrong. Germline values: CDR1 SNHLY, CDR2 FYNNEI. This CDR3 spans 11 amino acids. CDR3 sequence: CASSEIYEQYF. CDR3 nucleotides: TGTGCCAGCAGTGAAATCTACGAGCAGTACTTC.

The J gene is TRBJ1-2, the V gene TRBV7-2; 8 nucleotides line up with TRBD1. CDR1 and CDR2 from the germline V gene are SGHTA and FQGNSA. The ends lost 5 bases at V and 8 bases at J; junction bases unmatched: 7. CDR3 length: 13 residues. CDR3 DNA: TGTGCCAGCAGCCCAGACAGGGGCAGAGGCTACACCTTC. Residues: CASSPDRGRGYTF.

This chain connects TRBV7-2 to TRBJ1-6, with D unclear. Germline CDR1 reads SGHTA; CDR2 reads FQGNSA. The CDR3 runs to 14 residues. V shed 4 bases and J shed 0 bases, with 4 bases lying between them. The CDR3 here is CASSWSSYNSPLHF. CDR3 nucleotide sequence: TGTGCCAGCAGCTGGAGCTCCTATAATTCACCCCTCCACTTT. The complete variable domain, with remaining parts taken from reference TRBV7-2 and TRBJ1-6, reads GAGVSQSPSNKVTEKGKDVELRCDPISGHTALYWYRQSLGQGLEFLIYFQGNSAPDKSGLPSDRFSAERTGGSVSTLTIQRTQQEDSAVYLCASSWSSYNSPLHFGNGTRLTVT.

V usage is TRBV19 and J usage is TRBJ2-1, with 7 bases matching TRBD2. The CDR3 length is 15 residues. Germline V CDR1 and CDR2: LNHDA, SQIVND (reference sequence). The junction had 7 bases not matched to a gene; V was cut back by 8 bases and J by 0 bases. The chain's CDR3 is CASSSGDRSYNEQFF. DNA of the CDR3: TGTGCCAGTTCCAGCGGGGACCGCTCCTACAATGAGCAGTTCTTC.

The V and J genes are TRBV24-1 and TRBJ2-3; TRBD1 is a possible D gene (6 bases). Germline V lookup: CDR1 KGHDR, CDR2 SFDVKD. The CDR3 runs 15 residues. Trimming pared 5 bases from V and 3 bases from J, leaving 14 bases between. The CDR3 sequence: CATSGTGQGTDTQYF. The CDR3 DNA reads TGTGCCACCAGTGGTACAGGGCAGGGTACAGATACGCAGTATTTT.

V and J are TRBV12-2 and TRBJ2-7; the table gives TRBD2 as D, unverified against the DNA. TRBV12-2 is listed as a pseudogene. This CDR3 contains 19 residues. The chain's CDR3 is CASRPIPGLAGETNYEQYF. The CDR3 nucleotides are TGTGCAAGTCGCCCCATTCCGGGACTAGCGGGGGAAACCAACTACGAGCAGTACTTC.